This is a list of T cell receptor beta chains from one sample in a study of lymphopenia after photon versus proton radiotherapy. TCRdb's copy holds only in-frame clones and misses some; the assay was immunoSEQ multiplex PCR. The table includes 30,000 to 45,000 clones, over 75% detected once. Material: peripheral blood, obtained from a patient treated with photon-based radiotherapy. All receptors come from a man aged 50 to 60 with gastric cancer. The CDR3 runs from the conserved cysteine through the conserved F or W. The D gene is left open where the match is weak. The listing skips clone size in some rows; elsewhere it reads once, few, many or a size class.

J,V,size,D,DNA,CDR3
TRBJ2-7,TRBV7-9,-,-,TGTGCCAGCAGCTTAACCCAGACAGGCGCCTACGAGCAGTACTTC,CASSLTQTGAYEQYF
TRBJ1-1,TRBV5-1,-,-,TGCGCCAGCAGCTTGTCTGTGGTGAACACTGAAGCTTTCTTT,CASSLSVVNTEAFF
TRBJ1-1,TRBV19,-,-,TGTGCCAGTAGTATAAACGGAGGAGTCACTGAAGCTTTCTTT,CASSINGGVTEAFF
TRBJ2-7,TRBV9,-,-,TGTGCCAGCAGCGTAGACCCTCCGGGGGATTATAAGCACGAGCAGTACTTC,CASSVDPPGDYKHEQYF
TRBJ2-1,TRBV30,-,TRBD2,TGTGCCTGGACTAGCGGGATGCGGAATGAGCAGTTCTTC,CAWTSGMRNEQFF
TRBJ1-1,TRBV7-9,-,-,TGTGCCAGCAGCTTAGCGCGGGGGGGAGACACTGAAGCTTTCTTT,CASSLARGGDTEAFF
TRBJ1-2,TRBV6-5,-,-,TGTGCCAGCAGTCCACAGGGCCTCTATGGCTACACCTTC,CASSPQGLYGYTF
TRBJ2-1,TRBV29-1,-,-,TGCAGCGTTGATCGTCTAGCGCAAAGGAATGAGCAGTTCTTC,CSVDRLAQRNEQFF
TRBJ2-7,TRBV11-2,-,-,TGTGCCAGCAGCTCACTTCTGTTCAACTACGAGCAGTACTTC,CASSSLLFNYEQYF
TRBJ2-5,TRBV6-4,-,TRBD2,TGTGCCAGCAGTGACTCGCGGCTAGCGGGAGGAAGGGGAGAGACCCAGTACTTC,CASSDSRLAGGRGETQYF
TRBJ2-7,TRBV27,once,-,TGTGCCAGTAAAAGGGTGTCGGGCTACGAGCAGTACTTC,CASKRVSGYEQYF
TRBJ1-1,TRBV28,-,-,TGTGCCAGCAGTTTATTCGGGAAAGCTTTCTTT,CASSLFGKAFF
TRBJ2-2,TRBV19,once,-,TGTGCCAGTAGACGGCAGGGCTCCTTCACCGGGGAGCTGTTTTTT,CASRRQGSFTGELFF
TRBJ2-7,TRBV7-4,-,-,TGTGCCAGCAGCTTAGTAGTGCTAGTCTCCGCCTACGAGCAGTACTTC,CASSLVVLVSAYEQYF
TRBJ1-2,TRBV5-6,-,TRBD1,TGTGCCAGCACCTTCCTCGGGACAGCCGGCAGGGGCTACACCTTC,CASTFLGTAGRGYTF
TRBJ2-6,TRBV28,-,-,TGTGCCAGCAGTCCCCTCCGGGCGGTCCTCTCTGGGGCCAACGTCCTGACTTTC,CASSPLRAVLSGANVLTF
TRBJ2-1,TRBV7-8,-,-,TGTGCCAGCAGCTTAGTATCGCGTTTCCACAATGAGCAGTTCTTC,CASSLVSRFHNEQFF
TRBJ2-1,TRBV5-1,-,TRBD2,TGCGCCAGCAGCCAGGGACTAGCGGGAGGGAATGAGCAGTTCTTC,CASSQGLAGGNEQFF
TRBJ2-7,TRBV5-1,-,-,TGCGCCAGCAGCCCCGGGACAACAGCCTACGAGCAGTACTTC,CASSPGTTAYEQYF
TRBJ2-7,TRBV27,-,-,TGTGCCAGCAGTCCCATGGCAAGGGACTCCTACGAGCAGTACTTC,CASSPMARDSYEQYF